These 24 T cell receptor beta chains came from one sample sequenced in a study of T-cell reconstitution after alpha-beta-depleted transplantation in children. Researchers prepared the TCRbeta library using unique molecular identifiers, the study reports. TCRdb used MiXCR to reprocess the PCR reads, holding one entry per CDR3 protein. Here the sample spans 900,000 or so distinct CDR3 sequences, 15% to 20% being singletons. The sequences come from PBMCs, mostly from graft donor cells, collected 360 days after TCRalphabeta/CD19-depleted stem cell transplant. Receptors were obtained from a male patient under 18 who had a stem cell transplant for acute lymphoblastic leukemia, so the T cells may come from the graft donor.

This clonotype appeared many times. This chain uses TRBV5-1 with TRBJ2-7; D is uncertain. Trimming removed 5 bases from V and 0 bases from J, with 15 bases in between. This CDR3 has 15 amino acids. CDR1 and CDR2 from the germline V gene are SGHRS and YFSETQ. The CDR3 spells CASRGQVSGSYEQYF. The CDR3 DNA is TGCGCCAGCAGGGGCCAAGTCTCCGGCTCCTACGAGCAGTACTTC.

The sample holds a few counts of this clonotype. The chain recombines TRBV5-1 with TRBJ2-1; tentatively, D is TRBD1 (6 bases). This CDR3 has 14 residues. Trimming removed 0 bases from V and 9 bases from J, with 13 bases in between. CDR1 and CDR2 (germline): SGHRS, YFSETQ. The CDR3 nucleotides are TGCGCCAGCAGCTTGGACAGGGAATTTGGTGAGCAGTTCTTC. Protein sequence: CASSLDREFGEQFF. Using reference TRBV5-1 and TRBJ2-1 for the parts outside the CDR3, the full variable domain is KAGVTQTPRYLIKTRGQQVTLSCSPISGHRSVSWYQQTPGQGLQFLFEYFSETQRNKGNFPGRFSGRQFSNSRSEMNVSTLELGDSALYLCASSLDREFGEQFFGPGTRLTVL.

This clonotype has only a few counts. CDR3 DNA: TGTGCCAGCAGTTTTGAGGCGGAGGCCTACGAGCAGTACTTC. Amino acids: CASSFEAEAYEQYF. The rearrangement links TRBV27 to TRBJ2-7; tentative D call: TRBD2 (5 bases). The CDR3 is 14 residues long. Germline assignment: CDR1 MNHEY and CDR2 SMNVEV (reference sequence). The germline V and J ends were trimmed by 3 bases and 2 bases, with 11 bases remaining between them.

This rearrangement joins TRBV19 to TRBJ2-6; D possibly corresponds to TRBD1 (6 bases). The CDR3 has 15 amino acids. V was cut by 6 bases and J by 3 bases, with 12 bases left in between. Germline V gene lookup returns CDR1 LNHDA and CDR2 SQIVND (reference sequence). This CDR3 is CASRKTGLGANVLTF. In DNA, the CDR3 is TGTGCCAGTAGAAAAACAGGGCTTGGGGCCAACGTCCTGACTTTC. The complete variable domain, with remaining parts taken from reference TRBV19 and TRBJ2-6, reads DGGITQSPKYLFRKEGQNVTLSCEQNLNHDAMYWYRQDPGQGLRLIYYSQIVNDFQKGDIAEGYSVSREKKESFPLTVTSAQKNPTAFYLCASRKTGLGANVLTFGAGSRLTVL.

This clonotype appeared a few times. The V gene is TRBV11-1, the J gene TRBJ2-1; TRBD2 agrees at 11 bases. The germline V gene has CDR1 SGHAT and CDR2 FQDESV (reference sequence). The CDR3 has 15 residues. The V and J ends lost 4 bases and 12 bases, in that order; junction bases with no gene match: 11. CDR3 bases: TGTGCCAGCAGCTCTAGCGGGAGGCCCCTCGGAGGGCAGTTCTTC. It encodes CASSSSGRPLGGQFF.

There are a few counts of this clonotype. V is TRBV5-6 and J is TRBJ2-3; unclear D gene. The CDR3 loop spans 14 amino acids. Germline CDR1 reads SGHDT; CDR2 reads YYEEEE. V was trimmed by 6 bases and J by 6 bases, leaving 17 bases between them. CDR3 coding DNA: TGTGCCAGCAAGATTGACGTAAAGAGGGATACGCAGTATTTT. This sequence encodes CASKIDVKRDTQYF.

In its sample, this clonotype was seen many times. CDR3: CASSLIQGADEQFF. The CDR3 bases are TGCGCCAGCAGCTTGATACAGGGGGCTGATGAGCAGTTCTTC. The chain employs TRBV5-1 and TRBJ2-1, with TRBD1 matching over 9 bases. CDR3 length: 14 amino acids. Per the germline V gene, CDR1 is SGHRS and CDR2 is YFSETQ. Trimming removed 1 base from V and 8 bases from J; junction bases left unmatched: 4.

The rearrangement uses TRBV19 and TRBJ2-3; D is undetermined. The CDR3 covers 14 residues. CDR1 and CDR2 from the germline V gene are LNHDA and SQIVND (reference sequence). Trimming stripped 0 bases from V and 6 bases from J, with 10 bases between. The CDR3 nucleotides are TGTGCCAGTAGTATAGATCGGTCCGGGGATACGCAGTATTTT. Translated: CASSIDRSGDTQYF.

There are a few counts of this clonotype. The rearrangement uses TRBV12-3 or TRBV12-4 and TRBJ2-1; a weak D match, TRBD2 (6 bases). V lost 2 bases and J 4 bases, leaving 12 bases between the germline ends. This CDR3 is 15 amino acids long. The CDR3 loop reads CASSLLLGLYNEQFF. The CDR3 coding sequence is TGTGCCAGCAGTTTACTCCTAGGACTATACAATGAGCAGTTCTTC.

There are a few counts of this clonotype. The chain uses TRBV5-1 and TRBJ2-7; 8 bases agree with TRBD2. J was trimmed by 5 bases and V by 0 bases; bases with no gene match: 13. Germline V gene sequence: CDR1 SGHRS, CDR2 YFSETQ. CDR3 length: 17 amino acids. DNA of the CDR3: TGCGCCAGCAGCTTGGCCGGCCACCGAGCGGGAGAACACGAGCAGTACTTC. Amino acids: CASSLAGHRAGEHEQYF.

The rearrangement links TRBV6-2 or TRBV6-3 to TRBJ2-3; possible D gene TRBD2, 6 bases. V was clipped by 7 bases and J by 0 bases, with 14 bases between them. This CDR3 region has 15 residues. Per germline, CDR1 MNHEY and CDR2 SVGEGT. CDR3 coding DNA: TGTGCCAGCACGGGGAATCTAGCGAGCACAGATACGCAGTATTTT. It specifies CASTGNLASTDTQYF.

The chain links TRBV20-1 to TRBJ2-7; D is unresolved. Between the trimmed V and J ends, which lost 6 bases and 3 bases, there was a span of 18 bases. Germline CDR1 is DFQATT and CDR2 is SNEGSKA (reference sequence). CDR3 length: 14 residues. CDR3 sequence: CSAFSIDVFYEQYF. The CDR3 nucleotides are TGCAGTGCCTTCTCCATTGATGTATTCTACGAGCAGTACTTC.

This clonotype was seen a handful of times. The chain uses TRBV5-1 and TRBJ2-2; 9 bases map to TRBD2. CDR3 length: 16 amino acids. The J segment lost 4 bases and the V segment lost 4 bases, leaving 8 bases of the junction unmatched. In germline, CDR1 is SGHRS, CDR2 YFSETQ. This CDR3 is CASSPSAGGFTGELFF. CDR3 bases: TGCGCCAGCAGCCCTTCAGCGGGAGGATTCACCGGGGAGCTGTTTTTT.

This clonotype was detected only a few times. V and J are TRBV9 and TRBJ1-2; D unclear. This CDR3 comprises 14 residues. Germline V CDR1 and CDR2: SGDLS, YYNGEE. V lost 3 bases to trimming and J lost 1 base, with 10 bases between them. CDR3 sequence reads: CASSETPYNYGYTF. The CDR3 DNA reads as TGTGCCAGCAGCGAAACTCCGTATAACTATGGCTACACCTTC.

This clonotype was found a few times. The genes are TRBV27 and TRBJ2-3; 9 bases are a match to TRBD1. The CDR3 consists of 15 residues. Germline loops: CDR1 MNHEY, CDR2 SMNVEV (reference sequence). The V segment lost 7 bases and the J segment 2 bases; nucleotides outside the gene matches: 7. CDR3 DNA sequence: TGTGCCAGCAATCAACAGGGGGCCAACACAGATACGCAGTATTTT. As protein: CASNQQGANTDTQYF.

The chain employs TRBV5-5 and TRBJ1-6; D not certain. The CDR3 is 17 residues long. Germline V gene data show CDR1 as SGHKS and CDR2 as YYEKEE (reference sequence). Deletions cut 0 bases from V and 6 bases from J, with 16 bases between. The CDR3 DNA reads as TGTGCCAGCAGCTTGGCTTCTTCTCCAGCTTTTAATTCACCCCTCCACTTT. Protein sequence: CASSLASSPAFNSPLHF.

In its sample, this clonotype was seen a few times. The rearrangement uses TRBV5-1 and TRBJ2-3; 8 bases agree with TRBD2. V shed 3 bases, J shed 0 bases, and the junction held 12 bases outside the gene matches. CDR3 size: 18 residues. Germline-derived CDR1 and CDR2 are SGHRS and YFSETQ. CDR3: CASSWEALAGASTDTQYF. The CDR3 DNA follows: TGCGCCAGCAGCTGGGAAGCGCTAGCGGGCGCTAGCACAGATACGCAGTATTTT.

The DNA for the CDR3 is TGTGCCAGCAGCTTCGCGCGGGCTAGCGGAAACACCGGGGAGCTGTTTTTT. The encoded protein is CASSFARASGNTGELFF. This chain links TRBV7-2 with TRBJ2-2; 7 bases fit TRBD2. In germline, CDR1 is SGHTA, CDR2 FQGNSA. The CDR3 is 17 amino acids. Trimming cost V 3 bases and J 2 bases; bases outside gene matches: 9.

This rearrangement joins TRBV21-1 to TRBJ2-3. TRBV21-1 is noted as a pseudogene. This CDR3 has 14 residues. The CDR3 bases are TGTGCCAGCAGCAAAGCTGGGAAGCTGGATACGCAGTATTTT. Protein product: CASSKAGKLDTQYF.

In this sample, this clonotype turned up many times. Its ends do not fully match the called genes, so a read error is possible. V usage is TRBV30 and J usage is TRBJ2-1, with a possible D match to TRBD2 (6 bases). CDR1 and CDR2 (germline): GTSNPN, SVGIG (reference sequence). This CDR3 is 12 amino acids long. CDR3 sequence: CAWSVTRGKKGF. DNA for the CDR3: TGTGCCTGGAGTGTAACGCGGGGCAAGAAAGGCTTC. The full variable domain, its missing parts supplied by reference TRBV30 and TRBJ2-1, is SQTIHQWPATLVQPVGSPLSLECTVEGTSNPNLYWYRQAAGRGLQLLFYSVGIGQISSEVPQNLSASRPQDRQFILSSKKLLLSDSGFYLCAWSVTRGKKGFGPGTRLTVL.

There are a few counts of this clonotype. This chain links TRBV29-1 with TRBJ2-1; D not resolved. Germline lookup yields CDR1 SQVTM and CDR2 ANQGSEA. Trimming took 2 bases from V and 4 from J, leaving 15 bases between them. The CDR3 contains 15 residues. In DNA, the CDR3 is TGCAGCGTTGAAATTGTGGCGCGGAAATACAATGAGCAGTTCTTC. This sequence encodes CSVEIVARKYNEQFF.

This clonotype was seen a few times. CDR3 protein: CAIKGDSPQETQYF. In nucleotides, the CDR3 is TGTGCCATAAAGGGCGACAGCCCCCAAGAGACCCAGTACTTC. The chain carries TRBV10-3 and TRBJ2-5; D is perhaps TRBD1 (5 bases). This CDR3 has 14 amino acids. The V end was cut by 9 bases, the J end by 1 base, with 15 bases between. From germline, CDR1 is ENHRY and CDR2 SYGVKD.

This clonotype was counted only a few times. CDR3 protein: CASSRTNQGKGNTIYF. CDR3 nucleotide sequence: TGTGCCAGCAGCCGTACCAATCAGGGGAAAGGAAACACCATATATTTT. V is TRBV11-1 and J is TRBJ1-3, with D perhaps matching TRBD1 (6 bases). In germline, CDR1 is SGHAT, CDR2 FQDESV (reference sequence). There are 16 residues in the CDR3. The V end lost 5 bases, the J end lost 4 bases, and 18 bases lay between the germline ends.

There are a few counts of this clonotype. The rearrangement links TRBV7-2 to TRBJ2-7; no firm D call. The CDR3 is 11 amino acids. V was shortened by 4 bases and J by 7 bases, with 8 bases between the two germline ends. Germline values: CDR1 SGHTA, CDR2 FQGNSA. The CDR3 DNA is TGTGCCAGCAGCTCGAAGTGGGAGCAGTACTTC. As protein: CASSSKWEQYF.